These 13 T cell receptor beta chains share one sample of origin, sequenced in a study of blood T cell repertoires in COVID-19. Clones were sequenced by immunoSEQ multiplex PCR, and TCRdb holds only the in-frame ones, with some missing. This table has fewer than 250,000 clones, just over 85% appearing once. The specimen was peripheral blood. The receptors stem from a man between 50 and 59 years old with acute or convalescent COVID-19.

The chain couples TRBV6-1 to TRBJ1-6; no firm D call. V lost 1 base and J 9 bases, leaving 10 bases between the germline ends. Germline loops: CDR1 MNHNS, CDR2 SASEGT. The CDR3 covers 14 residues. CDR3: CASSEVPGVSPLHF. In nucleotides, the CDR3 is TGTGCCAGCAGTGAAGTGCCGGGAGTTTCACCCCTCCACTTT.

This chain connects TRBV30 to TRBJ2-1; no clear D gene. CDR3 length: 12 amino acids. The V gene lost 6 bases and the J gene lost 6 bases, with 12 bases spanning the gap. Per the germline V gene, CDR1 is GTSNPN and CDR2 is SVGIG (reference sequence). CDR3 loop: CACGPSGNEQFF. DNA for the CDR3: TGTGCCTGTGGACCTTCCGGCAATGAGCAGTTCTTC.

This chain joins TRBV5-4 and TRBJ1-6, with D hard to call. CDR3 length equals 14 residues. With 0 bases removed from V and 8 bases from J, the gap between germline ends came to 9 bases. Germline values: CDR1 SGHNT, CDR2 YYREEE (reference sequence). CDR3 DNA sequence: TGTGCCAGCAGCTTGGTTGGGAGCGATTCACCCCTCCACTTT. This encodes CASSLVGSDSPLHF.

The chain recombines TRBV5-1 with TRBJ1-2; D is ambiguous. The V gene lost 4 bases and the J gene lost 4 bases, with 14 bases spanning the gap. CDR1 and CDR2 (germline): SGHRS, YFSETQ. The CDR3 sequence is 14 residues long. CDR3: CASSPGRGVYGYTF. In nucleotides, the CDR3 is TGCGCCAGCAGCCCTGGTAGAGGAGTCTATGGCTACACCTTC.

The DNA of the CDR3 is TGTGCCAGCGGAACAGGGTGGACGTCGTCCTACGAGCAGTACTTC. Protein product: CASGTGWTSSYEQYF. V gene TRBV27 combines with J gene TRBJ2-7, with a tentative D call TRBD1 (6 bases). V was cut by 8 bases and J by 1 base, with 18 bases left in between. Germline lookup yields CDR1 MNHEY and CDR2 SMNVEV (reference sequence). CDR3 size: 15 residues.

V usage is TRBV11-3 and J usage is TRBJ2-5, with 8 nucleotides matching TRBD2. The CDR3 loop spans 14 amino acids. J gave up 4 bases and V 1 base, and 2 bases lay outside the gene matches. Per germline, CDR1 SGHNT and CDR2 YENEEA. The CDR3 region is CASSLGRGGETQYF. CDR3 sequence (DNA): TGTGCCAGCAGCTTAGGACGGGGGGGAGAGACCCAGTACTTC.

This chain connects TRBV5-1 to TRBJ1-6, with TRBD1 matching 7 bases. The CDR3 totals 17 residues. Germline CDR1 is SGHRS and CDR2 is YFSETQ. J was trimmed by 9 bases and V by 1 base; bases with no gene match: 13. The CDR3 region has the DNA TGCGCCAGCAGCTTGAATCCCGACAGGGCCACGGGTTCACCCCTCCACTTT. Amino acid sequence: CASSLNPDRATGSPLHF.

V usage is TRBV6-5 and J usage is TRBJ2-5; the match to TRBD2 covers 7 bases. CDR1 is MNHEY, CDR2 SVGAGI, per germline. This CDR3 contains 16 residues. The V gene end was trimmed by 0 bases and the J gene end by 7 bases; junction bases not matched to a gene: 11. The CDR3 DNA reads TGTGCCAGCAGTTACTCAGGAGGTTCGGGAGGATGGACCCAGTACTTC. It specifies CASSYSGGSGGWTQYF.

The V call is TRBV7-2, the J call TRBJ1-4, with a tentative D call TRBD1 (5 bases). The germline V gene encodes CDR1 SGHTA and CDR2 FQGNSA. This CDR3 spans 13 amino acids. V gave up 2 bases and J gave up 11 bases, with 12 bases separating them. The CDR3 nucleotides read TGTGCCAGCAGCTTAATGGGGGGTGAGAAACTGTTTTTT. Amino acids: CASSLMGGEKLFF.

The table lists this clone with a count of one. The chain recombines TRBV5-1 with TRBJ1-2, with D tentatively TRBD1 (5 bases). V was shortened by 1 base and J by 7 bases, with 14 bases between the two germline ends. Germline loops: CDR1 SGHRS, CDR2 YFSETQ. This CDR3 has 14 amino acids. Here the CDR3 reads CASSLLETGSGYTF. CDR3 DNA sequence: TGCGCCAGCAGCTTGTTGGAAACAGGTTCTGGCTACACCTTC.

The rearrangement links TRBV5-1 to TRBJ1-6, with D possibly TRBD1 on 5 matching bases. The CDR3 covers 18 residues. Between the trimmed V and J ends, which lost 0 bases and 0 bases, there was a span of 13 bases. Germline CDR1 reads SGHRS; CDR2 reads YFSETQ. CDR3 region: CASSLAGGGSSYNSPLHF. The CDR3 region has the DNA TGCGCCAGCAGCTTGGCCGGCGGGGGGAGCTCCTATAATTCACCCCTCCACTTT. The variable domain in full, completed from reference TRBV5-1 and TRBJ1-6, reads KAGVTQTPRYLIKTRGQQVTLSCSPISGHRSVSWYQQTPGQGLQFLFEYFSETQRNKGNFPGRFSGRQFSNSRSEMNVSTLELGDSALYLCASSLAGGGSSYNSPLHFGNGTRLTVT.

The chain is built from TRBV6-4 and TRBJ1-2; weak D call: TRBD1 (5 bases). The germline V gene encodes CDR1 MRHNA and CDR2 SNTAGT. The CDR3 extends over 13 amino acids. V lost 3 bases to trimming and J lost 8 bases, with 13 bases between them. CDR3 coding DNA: TGTGCCAGCAGTGAATACGGGGGTTCGGGCTACACCTTC. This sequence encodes CASSEYGGSGYTF.

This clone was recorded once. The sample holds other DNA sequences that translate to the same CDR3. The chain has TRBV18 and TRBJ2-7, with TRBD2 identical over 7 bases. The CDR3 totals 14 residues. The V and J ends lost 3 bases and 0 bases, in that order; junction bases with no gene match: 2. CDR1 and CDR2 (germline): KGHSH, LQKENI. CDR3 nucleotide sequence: TGTGCCAGCTCACCCGGGGGGAGCTCCTACGAGCAGTACTTC. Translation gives CASSPGGSSYEQYF. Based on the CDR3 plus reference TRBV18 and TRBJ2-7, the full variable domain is NAGVMQNPRHLVRRRGQEARLRCSPMKGHSHVYWYRQLPEEGLKFMVYLQKENIIDESGMPKERFSAEFPKEGPSILRIQQVVRGDSAAYFCASSPGGSSYEQYFGPGTRLTVT.